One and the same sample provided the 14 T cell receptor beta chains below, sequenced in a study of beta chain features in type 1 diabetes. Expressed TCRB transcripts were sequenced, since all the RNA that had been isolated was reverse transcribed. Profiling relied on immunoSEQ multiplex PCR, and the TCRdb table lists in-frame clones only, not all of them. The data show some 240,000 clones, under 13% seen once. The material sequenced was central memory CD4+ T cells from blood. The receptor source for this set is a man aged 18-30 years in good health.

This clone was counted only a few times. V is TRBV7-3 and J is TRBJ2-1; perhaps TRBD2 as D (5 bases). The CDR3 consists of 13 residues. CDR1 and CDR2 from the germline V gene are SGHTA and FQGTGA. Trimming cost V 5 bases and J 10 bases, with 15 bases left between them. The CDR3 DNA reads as TGTGCCAGCAGCCTCCAGCGGTACGGGGAGCAGTTCTTC. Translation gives CASSLQRYGEQFF.

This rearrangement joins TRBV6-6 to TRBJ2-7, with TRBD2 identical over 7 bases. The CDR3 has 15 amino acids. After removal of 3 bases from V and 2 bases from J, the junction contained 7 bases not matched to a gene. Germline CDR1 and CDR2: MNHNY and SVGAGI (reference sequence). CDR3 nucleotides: TGTGCCAGCAGTTATCCGGGAGGAGCTACCTACGAGCAGTACTTC. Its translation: CASSYPGGATYEQYF.

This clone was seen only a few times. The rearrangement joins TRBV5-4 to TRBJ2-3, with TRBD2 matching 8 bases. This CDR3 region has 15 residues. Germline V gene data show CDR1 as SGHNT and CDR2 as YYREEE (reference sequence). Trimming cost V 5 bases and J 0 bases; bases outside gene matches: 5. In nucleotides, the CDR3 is TGTGCCAGCAGGGGAGCGGGAGCTAGCACAGATACGCAGTATTTT. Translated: CASRGAGASTDTQYF.

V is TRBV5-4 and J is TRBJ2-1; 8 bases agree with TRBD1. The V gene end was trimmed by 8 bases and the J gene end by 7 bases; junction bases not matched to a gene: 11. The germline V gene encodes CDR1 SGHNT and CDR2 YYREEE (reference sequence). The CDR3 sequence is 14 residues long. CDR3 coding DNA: TGTGCCAGTACGACAGGGGAAAGAAGGAATGAGCAGTTCTTC. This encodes CASTTGERRNEQFF.

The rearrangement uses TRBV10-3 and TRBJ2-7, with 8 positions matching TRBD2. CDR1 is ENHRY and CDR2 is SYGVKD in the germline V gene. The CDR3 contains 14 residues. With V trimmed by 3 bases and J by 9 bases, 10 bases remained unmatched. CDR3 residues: CAISDPGLVSVQYF. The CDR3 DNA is TGTGCCATCAGTGATCCGGGACTAGTTTCAGTGCAGTACTTC.

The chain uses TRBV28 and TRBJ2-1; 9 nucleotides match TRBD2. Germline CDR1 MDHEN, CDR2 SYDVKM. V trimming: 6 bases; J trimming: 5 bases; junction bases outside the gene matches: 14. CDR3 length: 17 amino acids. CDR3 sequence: CASSKINAGGLNNEQFF. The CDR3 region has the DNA TGTGCCAGCAGCAAGATTAATGCGGGAGGGCTAAACAATGAGCAGTTCTTC.

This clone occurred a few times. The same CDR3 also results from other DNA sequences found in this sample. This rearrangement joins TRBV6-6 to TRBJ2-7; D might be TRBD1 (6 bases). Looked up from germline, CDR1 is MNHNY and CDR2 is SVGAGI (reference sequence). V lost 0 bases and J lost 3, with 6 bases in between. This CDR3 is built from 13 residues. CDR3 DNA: TGTGCCAGCAGTTACTCACAGGGCTACGAGCAGTACTTC. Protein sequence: CASSYSQGYEQYF.

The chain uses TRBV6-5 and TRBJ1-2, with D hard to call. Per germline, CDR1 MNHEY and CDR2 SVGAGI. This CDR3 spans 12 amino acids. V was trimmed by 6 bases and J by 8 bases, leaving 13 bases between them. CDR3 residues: CASSPQSTGYTF. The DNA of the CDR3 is TGTGCCAGCAGCCCCCAATCCACAGGCTACACCTTC.

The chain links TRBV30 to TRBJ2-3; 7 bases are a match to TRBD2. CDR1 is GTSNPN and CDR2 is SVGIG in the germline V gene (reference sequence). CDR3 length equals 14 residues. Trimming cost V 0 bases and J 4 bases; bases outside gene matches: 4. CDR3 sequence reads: CAWSVGGRADTQYF. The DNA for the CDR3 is TGTGCCTGGAGTGTGGGTGGGAGGGCAGATACGCAGTATTTT.

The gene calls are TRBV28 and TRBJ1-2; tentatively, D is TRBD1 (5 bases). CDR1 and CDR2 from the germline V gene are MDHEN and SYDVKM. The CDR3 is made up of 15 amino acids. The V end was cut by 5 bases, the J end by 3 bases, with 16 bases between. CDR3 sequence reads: CASSLWGKKDYGYTF. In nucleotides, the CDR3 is TGTGCCAGCAGTCTTTGGGGCAAGAAAGACTATGGCTACACCTTC.

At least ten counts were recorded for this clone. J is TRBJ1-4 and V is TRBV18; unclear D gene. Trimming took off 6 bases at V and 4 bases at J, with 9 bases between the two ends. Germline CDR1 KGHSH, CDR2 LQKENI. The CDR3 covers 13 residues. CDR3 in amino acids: CASSQNFNEKLFF. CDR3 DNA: TGTGCCAGCTCCCAGAATTTTAATGAAAAACTGTTTTTT.

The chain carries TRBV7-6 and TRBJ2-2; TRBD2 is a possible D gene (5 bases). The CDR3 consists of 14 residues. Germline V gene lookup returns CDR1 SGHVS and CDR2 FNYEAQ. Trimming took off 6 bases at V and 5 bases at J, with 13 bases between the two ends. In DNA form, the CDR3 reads TGTGCCAGCAGACCCAATCGGGGTACCGGGGAGCTGTTTTTT. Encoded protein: CASRPNRGTGELFF.

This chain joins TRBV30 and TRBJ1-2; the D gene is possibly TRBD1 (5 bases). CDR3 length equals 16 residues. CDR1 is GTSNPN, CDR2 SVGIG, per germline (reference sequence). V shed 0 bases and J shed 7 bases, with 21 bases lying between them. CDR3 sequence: CAWSVNWDFGSGGYTF. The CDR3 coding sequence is TGTGCCTGGAGTGTAAACTGGGACTTCGGATCCGGTGGCTACACCTTC.

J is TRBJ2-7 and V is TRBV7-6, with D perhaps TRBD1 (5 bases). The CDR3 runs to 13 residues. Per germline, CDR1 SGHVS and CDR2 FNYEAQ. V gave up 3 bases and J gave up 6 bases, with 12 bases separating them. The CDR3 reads CASSFGARAEQYF. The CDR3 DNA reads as TGTGCCAGCAGCTTTGGGGCCAGAGCCGAGCAGTACTTC.